What follows are 2 T cell receptor beta chains derived from one specimen sequenced in a study of regulatory T cells in long-lasting Graves disease (dated by TCRdb to the early 2020s). The library was built by means of multiplex PCR. The sample was run on an Illumina HiSeq 4000. CDR3 regions were amplified by Arm-PCR with iRepertoire HTBI primers to construct TCR beta libraries. TCRdb applied fastp at Q25 and MiXCR to the public reads, then kept only in-frame beta chains. Entries are consolidated by CDR3 protein sequence, retaining the most common genes and DNA. For this sample there are hundreds of thousands of distinct CDR3 sequences; roughly 13% appear just once. Roughly a tenth of the sample goes to the ten largest clones. The sample's time point label is to be understood as: newly diagnosed GD, antithyroid drugs for less than 3 months. For both TCR sequencing and RNA sequencing, RNA was extracted from PBMCs in TRIzol.

The sample was also linked to a second study, of T cells in Graves' hyperthyroidism and ophthalmopathy.

The material was peripheral blood mononuclear cells (PBMCs), obtained at new diagnosis, from a patient treated with antithyroid drugs. The source of these receptors is a man aged 25-45 years with Graves disease. Donor details come from another sample of the same person, matched by shared clones.

In this sample, this clonotype turned up a few times. The rearrangement links TRBV6-1 to TRBJ1-2; 10 bases are shared with TRBD1. The CDR3 has 14 amino acids. With V trimmed by 6 bases and J by 4 bases, 5 bases remained unmatched. CDR1 and CDR2 from the germline V gene are MNHNS and SASEGT. The CDR3 protein is CASRTTGGIYGYTF. DNA for the CDR3: TGTGCCAGCAGAACGACAGGGGGCATCTATGGCTACACCTTC.

This clonotype occurred many times. V usage is TRBV30 and J usage is TRBJ2-6; TRBD1 might be the D (6 bases). CDR1 GTSNPN and CDR2 SVGIG come from the germline V gene (reference sequence). V dropped 1 base and J dropped 4 bases, with 11 bases sitting between them. CDR3 length: 15 amino acids. CDR3 DNA sequence: TGTGCCTGGAGTGGACAGGTCTCCGGGGCCAACGTCCTGACTTTC. It yields the protein CAWSGQVSGANVLTF.